These 11 T cell receptor beta chains came from one sample sequenced in a study of cytomegalovirus exposure and HLA in healthy donors. PCR amplification relied on 60 Vbeta primers (plus 13 Jbeta primers). The assay was immunoSEQ multiplex PCR, and TCRdb's table has in-frame clones only and misses some. Of approximately 97,000 clones listed, about 81% are singletons. Sequencing used PBMCs. The origin of the receptors is a middle-aged man in good health and CMV-seropositive.

This chain connects TRBV5-6 to TRBJ2-1, with D maybe TRBD1 (5 bases). CDR1 SGHDT and CDR2 YYEEEE come from the germline V gene. The CDR3 has 13 residues. The germline V and J ends were trimmed by 2 bases and 7 bases, with 10 bases remaining between them. CDR3 DNA: TGTGCCAGCAGCTTCCAGGGTAGGAATGAGCAGTTCTTC. It specifies CASSFQGRNEQFF.

The chain uses TRBV2 and TRBJ2-7, with D tentatively TRBD1 (5 bases). The germline gives CDR1 SNHLY, CDR2 FYNNEI. Deletions cut 8 bases from V and 1 base from J, with 21 bases between. The CDR3 has 16 amino acids. CDR3 in amino acids: CASRLPRQGLSYEQYF. CDR3 DNA: TGTGCCAGCCGGCTGCCCAGGCAGGGTCTGTCCTACGAGCAGTACTTC.

This chain uses TRBV18 with TRBJ2-7; TRBD2 agrees at 10 bases. The CDR3 consists of 22 residues. The ends lost 3 bases at V and 2 bases at J; junction bases unmatched: 25. Germline V gene lookup returns CDR1 KGHSH and CDR2 LQKENI. The CDR3: CASSPPVGASGSTQSLTYEQYF. DNA for the CDR3: TGTGCCAGCTCACCCCCCGTCGGGGCTAGCGGGAGTACCCAGAGTCTAACCTACGAGCAGTACTTC.

This clone was counted between two and nine times. The gene calls are TRBV27 and TRBJ2-7; 9 nucleotides agree with TRBD1. Germline CDR1 MNHEY, CDR2 SMNVEV (reference sequence). The V and J ends lost 6 bases and 1 base, in that order; junction bases with no gene match: 1. There are 13 residues in the CDR3. CDR3 residues: CASRGTGSYEQYF. The CDR3 DNA is TGTGCCAGCAGGGGGACAGGGTCCTACGAGCAGTACTTC.

The chain employs TRBV14 and TRBJ2-5; 9 nucleotides match TRBD1. Germline values: CDR1 SGHDN, CDR2 FVKESK. The CDR3 has 14 residues. With 6 bases clipped from V and 6 bases from J, the junction kept 8 bases outside the gene matches. The CDR3 region is CASSSTGGGKTQYF. The CDR3 nucleotides are TGTGCCAGCAGTTCCACAGGGGGCGGGAAGACCCAGTACTTC.

The genes are TRBV19 and TRBJ1-4, with D unclear. The germline V and J ends were trimmed by 3 bases and 4 bases, with 9 bases remaining between them. The length of the CDR3 is 14 residues. Germline CDR1 reads LNHDA; CDR2 reads SQIVND (reference sequence). The CDR3 bases are TGTGCCAGTAGTATTTGGCAAAATAATGAAAAACTGTTTTTT. Its protein product is CASSIWQNNEKLFF.

The table lists this clone with a few counts. Here the CDR3 DNA reads TGTGCCAGCAGCGTCGGACTAGCAAGTACAGATACGCAGTATTTT. This sequence encodes CASSVGLASTDTQYF. This chain connects TRBV11-2 to TRBJ2-3; 8 bases align to TRBD2. Trimming cost V 5 bases and J 3 bases; bases outside gene matches: 7. This CDR3 has 15 residues. Germline V CDR1 and CDR2: SGHAT, FQNNGV.

CDR3 region: CASSPPMARGSEKLFF. DNA of the CDR3: TGTGCCAGCTCACCACCGATGGCAAGGGGTAGTGAAAAACTGTTTTTT. This rearrangement joins TRBV18 to TRBJ1-4, with D perhaps matching TRBD1 (5 bases). The CDR3 has 16 amino acids. Trimming removed 0 bases at V and 7 bases at J, with 15 bases between. Germline CDR1 is KGHSH and CDR2 is LQKENI. The full variable domain, completed using reference TRBV18 and TRBJ1-4, is NAGVMQNPRHLVRRRGQEARLRCSPMKGHSHVYWYRQLPEEGLKFMVYLQKENIIDESGMPKERFSAEFPKEGPSILRIQQVVRGDSAAYFCASSPPMARGSEKLFFGSGTQLSVL.

The V and J genes are TRBV19 and TRBJ1-2, with D perhaps TRBD1 (6 bases). Deletions cut 4 bases from V and 0 bases from J, with 12 bases between. The germline gives CDR1 LNHDA, CDR2 SQIVND (reference sequence). The CDR3 is 15 residues long. This chain's CDR3 is CASSTQGEANYGYTF. The DNA for the CDR3 is TGTGCCAGTAGTACACAGGGAGAAGCTAACTATGGCTACACCTTC.

This clone occurred once. The chain is built from TRBV7-9 and TRBJ1-4; the match to TRBD1 covers 7 bases. The CDR3 runs 13 residues. Losses at the gene ends were 5 bases for V and 11 bases for J; bases not matched to a gene: 8. In germline, CDR1 is SEHNR, CDR2 FQNEAQ (reference sequence). The CDR3 region is CASSLDRDTKLFF. The CDR3 DNA reads as TGTGCCAGCAGCCTAGACAGGGACACGAAACTGTTTTTT.

CDR3 coding DNA: TGTGCCAGCAGCAGATACAGAAGGGGGGGGTTGGATCCTTTGGACACCATATATTTT. Amino acids: CASSRYRRGGLDPLDTIYF. This chain connects TRBV7-9 to TRBJ1-3; tentative D call: TRBD1 (6 bases). Between the trimmed V and J ends, which lost 5 bases and 8 bases, there was a span of 31 bases. The CDR3 has 19 amino acids. CDR1 and CDR2 from the germline V gene are SEHNR and FQNEAQ (reference sequence).